This TCR gamma chain came from a study of Vδ1+ human thymocytes. The study's findings and limits: Highly polyclonal TRG and TRD repertoires with Gaussian CDR3 length distributions appeared in thymus.

On this clone: The antigen is unknown.

The V and J ends lost 3 bases and 9 bases, in that order; junction bases with no gene match: 20. Germline CDR1 GITISATS, CDR2 ISYDGTV (reference sequence). The CDR3 has 16 residues. The template was reverse-transcribed extracted RNA. Multiplex PCR used pooled V-gene forward primers and a constant-region reverse primer to amplify CDR3s. TCRdb redid clone calling on the multiplex PCR reads using CATT. The sample comprises about 36,000 gamma-chain clones, 20% to 25% of which are singletons, and 1.9% rests with the top ten. The gene calls are TRGV9 and TRGJ1 or TRGJ2. The clonotype comes from a girl under three years old who had congenital heart surgery. What was sequenced was Vdelta1+ gamma-delta thymocytes from the thymus. Stated subset: FACS-sorted CD3+ TCRalphabeta- TCRVdelta1+ TCRVdelta2- thymocytes. CDR3: CALWEHTPGGGGKKLF. CDR3 bases: TGTGCCTTGTGGGAGCATACCCCAGGGGGTGGTGGTAAGAAACTCTTT.